This T cell receptor beta chain was obtained from a study of cytotoxic CD8 clonotypes in ibrutinib-treated CLL. Data came from immunoSEQ multiplex PCR; TCRdb stores just in-frame clones and leaves some out. Of about 160,000 clones listed, approximately 80% are singletons. There are 15 residues in the CDR3. CDR1 and CDR2 from the germline V gene are SGHRS and YFSETQ. V was clipped by 1 base and J by 1 base, with 11 bases between them. The chain couples TRBV5-1 to TRBJ1-2; perhaps TRBD1 as D (6 bases). This TCR came from a human donor with chronic lymphocytic leukemia. Sequences were derived from PBMCs, sampled after 24 months of ibrutinib treatment. For the CDR3, the DNA is TGCGCCAGCAGCTTGACTGGACAGAGTAACTATGGCTACACCTTC. Protein sequence: CASSLTGQSNYGYTF.